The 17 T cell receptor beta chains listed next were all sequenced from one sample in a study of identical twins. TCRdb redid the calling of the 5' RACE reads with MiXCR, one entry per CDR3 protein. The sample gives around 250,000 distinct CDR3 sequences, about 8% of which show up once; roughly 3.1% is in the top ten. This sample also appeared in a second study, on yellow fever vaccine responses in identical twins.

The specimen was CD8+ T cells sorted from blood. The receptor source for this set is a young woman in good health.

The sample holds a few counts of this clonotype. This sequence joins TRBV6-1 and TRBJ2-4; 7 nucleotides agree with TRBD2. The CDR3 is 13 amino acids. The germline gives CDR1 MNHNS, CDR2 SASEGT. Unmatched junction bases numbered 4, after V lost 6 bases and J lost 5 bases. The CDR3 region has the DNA TGTGCCAGCAGGGGGAGGGGCGAAAACATTCAGTACTTC. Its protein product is CASRGRGENIQYF.

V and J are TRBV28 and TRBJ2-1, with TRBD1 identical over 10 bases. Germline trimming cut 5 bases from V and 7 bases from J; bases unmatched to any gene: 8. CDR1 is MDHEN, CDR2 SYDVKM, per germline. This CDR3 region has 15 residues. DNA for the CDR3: TGTGCCAGCAGTCCGACAGGGGGCCGGGCGAATGAGCAGTTCTTC. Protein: CASSPTGGRANEQFF. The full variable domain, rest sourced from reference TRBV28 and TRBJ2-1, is DVKVTQSSRYLVKRTGEKVFLECVQDMDHENMFWYRQDPGLGLRLIYFSYDVKMKEKGDIPEGYSVSREKKERFSLILESASTNQTSMYLCASSPTGGRANEQFFGPGTRLTVL.

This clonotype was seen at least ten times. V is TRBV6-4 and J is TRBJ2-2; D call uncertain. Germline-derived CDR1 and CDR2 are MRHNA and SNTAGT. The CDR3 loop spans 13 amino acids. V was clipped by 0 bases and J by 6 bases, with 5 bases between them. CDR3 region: CASSDSDAGELFF. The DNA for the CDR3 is TGTGCCAGCAGTGACTCGGACGCCGGGGAGCTGTTTTTT.

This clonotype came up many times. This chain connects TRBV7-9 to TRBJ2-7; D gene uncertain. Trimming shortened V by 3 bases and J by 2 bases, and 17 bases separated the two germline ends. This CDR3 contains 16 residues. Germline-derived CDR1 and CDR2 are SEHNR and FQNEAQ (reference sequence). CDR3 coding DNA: TGTGCCAGCAGCTTCCCTCAGGTTCCGATGGCCTACGAGCAGTACTTC. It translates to CASSFPQVPMAYEQYF. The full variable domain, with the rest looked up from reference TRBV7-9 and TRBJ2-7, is DTGVSQNPRHKITKRGQNVTFRCDPISEHNRLYWYRQTLGQGPEFLTYFQNEAQLEKSRLLSDRFSAERPKGSFSTLEIQRTEQGDSAMYLCASSFPQVPMAYEQYFGPGTRLTVT.

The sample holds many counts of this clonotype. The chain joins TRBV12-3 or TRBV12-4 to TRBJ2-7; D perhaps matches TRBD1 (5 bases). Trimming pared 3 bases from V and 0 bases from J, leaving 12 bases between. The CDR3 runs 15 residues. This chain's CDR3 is CASSFDSLISYEQYF. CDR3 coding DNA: TGTGCCAGCAGTTTCGACAGCCTCATCTCCTACGAGCAGTACTTC.

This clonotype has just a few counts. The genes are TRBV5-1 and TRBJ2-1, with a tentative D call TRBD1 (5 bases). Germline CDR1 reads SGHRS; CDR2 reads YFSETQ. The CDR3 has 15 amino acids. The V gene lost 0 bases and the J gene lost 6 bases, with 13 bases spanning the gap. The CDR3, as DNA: TGCGCCAGCAGCTTGGCGCGGCAGGGTCCCAATGAGCAGTTCTTC. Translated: CASSLARQGPNEQFF.

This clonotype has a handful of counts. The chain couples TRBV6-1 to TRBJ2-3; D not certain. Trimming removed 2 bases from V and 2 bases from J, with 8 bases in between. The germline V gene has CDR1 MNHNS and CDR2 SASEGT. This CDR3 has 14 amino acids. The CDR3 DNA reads TGTGCCAGCAGTGAATTTGGGGTCACAGATACGCAGTATTTT. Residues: CASSEFGVTDTQYF.

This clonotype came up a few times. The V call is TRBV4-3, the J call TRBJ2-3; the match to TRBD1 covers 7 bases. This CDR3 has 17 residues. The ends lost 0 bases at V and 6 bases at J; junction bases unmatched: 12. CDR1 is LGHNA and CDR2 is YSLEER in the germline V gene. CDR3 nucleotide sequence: TGCGCCAGCAGCCAAGATCGGACAGGTCCACCCACGGATACGCAGTATTTT. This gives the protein CASSQDRTGPPTDTQYF.

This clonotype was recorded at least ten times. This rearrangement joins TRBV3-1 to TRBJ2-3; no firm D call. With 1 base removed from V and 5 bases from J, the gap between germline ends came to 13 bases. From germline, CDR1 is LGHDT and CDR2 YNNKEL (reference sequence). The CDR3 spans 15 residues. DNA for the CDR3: TGTGCCAGCAGCCAAGGTCTTCGCATGCTAGATACGCAGTATTTT. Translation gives CASSQGLRMLDTQYF.

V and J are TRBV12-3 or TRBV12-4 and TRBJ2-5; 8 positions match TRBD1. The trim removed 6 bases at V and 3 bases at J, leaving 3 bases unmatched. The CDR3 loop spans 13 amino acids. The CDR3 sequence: CASSRGLEETQYF. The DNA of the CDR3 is TGTGCCAGCAGCAGGGGGCTCGAAGAGACCCAGTACTTC.

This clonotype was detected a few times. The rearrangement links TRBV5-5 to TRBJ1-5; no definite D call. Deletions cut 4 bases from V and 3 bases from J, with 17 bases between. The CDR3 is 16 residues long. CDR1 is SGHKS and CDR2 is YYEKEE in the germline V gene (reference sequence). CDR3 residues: CASSAEPPGNNQPQHF. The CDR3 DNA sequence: TGTGCCAGCAGCGCTGAGCCGCCTGGGAACAATCAGCCCCAGCATTTT.

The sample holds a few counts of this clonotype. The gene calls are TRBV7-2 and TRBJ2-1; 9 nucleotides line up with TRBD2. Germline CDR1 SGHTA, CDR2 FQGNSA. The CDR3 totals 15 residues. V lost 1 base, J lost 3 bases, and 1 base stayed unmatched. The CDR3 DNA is TGTGCCAGCAGCTTAGAACTAGCGGGCTACAATGAGCAGTTCTTC. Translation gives CASSLELAGYNEQFF.

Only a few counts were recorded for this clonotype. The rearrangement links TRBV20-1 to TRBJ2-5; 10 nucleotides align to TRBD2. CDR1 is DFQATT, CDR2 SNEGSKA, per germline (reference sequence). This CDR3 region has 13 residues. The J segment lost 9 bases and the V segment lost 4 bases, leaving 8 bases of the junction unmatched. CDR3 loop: CSAKVAGGLAQYF. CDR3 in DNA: TGCAGTGCTAAAGTAGCGGGAGGATTAGCCCAGTACTTC.

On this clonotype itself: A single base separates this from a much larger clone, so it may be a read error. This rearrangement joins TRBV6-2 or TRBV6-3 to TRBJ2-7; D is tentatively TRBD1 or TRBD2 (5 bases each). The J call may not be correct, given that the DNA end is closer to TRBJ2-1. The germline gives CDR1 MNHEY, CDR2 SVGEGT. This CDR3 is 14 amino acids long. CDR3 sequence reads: CASSFRDGSYEQFF. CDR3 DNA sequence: TGTGCCAGCAGTTTCCGGGACGGGTCCTACGAGCAGTTCTTC.

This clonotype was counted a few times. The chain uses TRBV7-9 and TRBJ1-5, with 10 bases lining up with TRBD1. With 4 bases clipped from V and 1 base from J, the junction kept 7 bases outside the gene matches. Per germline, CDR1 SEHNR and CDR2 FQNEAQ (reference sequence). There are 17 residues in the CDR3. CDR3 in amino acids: CASSSTRDRGSNQPQHF. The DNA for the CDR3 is TGTGCCAGCAGCTCGACACGGGACAGGGGCAGCAATCAGCCCCAGCATTTT.

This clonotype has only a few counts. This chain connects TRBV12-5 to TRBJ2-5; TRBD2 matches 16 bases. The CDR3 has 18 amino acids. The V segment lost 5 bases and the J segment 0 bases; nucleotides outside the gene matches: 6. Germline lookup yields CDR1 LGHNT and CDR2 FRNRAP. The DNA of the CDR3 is TGTGCTAGTGGTCTGGGGACTAGCGGGGGGGCGTACCAAGAGACCCAGTACTTC. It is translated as CASGLGTSGGAYQETQYF. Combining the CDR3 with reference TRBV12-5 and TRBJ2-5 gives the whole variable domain DARVTQTPRHKVTEMGQEVTMRCQPILGHNTVFWYRQTMMQGLELLAYFRNRAPLDDSGMPKDRFSAEMPDATLATLKIQPSEPRDSAVYFCASGLGTSGGAYQETQYFGPGTRLLVL.

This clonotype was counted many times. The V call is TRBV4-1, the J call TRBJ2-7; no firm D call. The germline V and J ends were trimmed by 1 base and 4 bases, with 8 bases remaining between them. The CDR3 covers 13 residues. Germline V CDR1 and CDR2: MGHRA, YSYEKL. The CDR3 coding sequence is TGCGCCAGCAGCCAAGTTCCCGGGTACGAGCAGTACTTC. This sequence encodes CASSQVPGYEQYF.